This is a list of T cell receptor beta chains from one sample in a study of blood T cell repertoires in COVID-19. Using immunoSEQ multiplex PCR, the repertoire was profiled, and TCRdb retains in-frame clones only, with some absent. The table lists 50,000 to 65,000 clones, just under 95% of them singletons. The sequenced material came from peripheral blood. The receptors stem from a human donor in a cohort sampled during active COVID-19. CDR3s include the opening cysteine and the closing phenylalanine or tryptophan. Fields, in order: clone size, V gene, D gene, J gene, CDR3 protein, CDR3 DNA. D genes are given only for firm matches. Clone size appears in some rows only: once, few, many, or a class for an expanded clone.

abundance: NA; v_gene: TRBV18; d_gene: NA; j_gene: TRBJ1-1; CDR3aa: CASSPTAKRTETEAFF; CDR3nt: TGTGCCAGCTCACCCACCGCCAAAAGAACTGAGACTGAAGCTTTCTTT
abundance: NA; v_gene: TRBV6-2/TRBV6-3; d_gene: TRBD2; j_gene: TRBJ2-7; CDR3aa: CASSMGTGGSYEQYF; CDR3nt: TGTGCCAGCAGTATGGGGACGGGGGGGTCCTACGAGCAGTACTTC
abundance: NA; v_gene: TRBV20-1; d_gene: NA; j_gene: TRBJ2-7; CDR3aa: CSASPGREQYF; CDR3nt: TGCAGTGCTAGCCCAGGGCGGGAGCAGTACTTC
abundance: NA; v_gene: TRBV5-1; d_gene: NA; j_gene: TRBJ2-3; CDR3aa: CASSLDGITDTQYF; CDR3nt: TGCGCCAGCAGCCTGGACGGGATCACAGATACGCAGTATTTT
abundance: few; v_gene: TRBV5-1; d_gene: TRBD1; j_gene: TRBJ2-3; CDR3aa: CASSLQGAGTDTQYF; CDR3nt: TGCGCCAGCAGCTTACAGGGGGCGGGCACAGATACGCAGTATTTT
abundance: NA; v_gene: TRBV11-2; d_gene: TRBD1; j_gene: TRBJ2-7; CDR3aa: CASSVDRGSYEQYF; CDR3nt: TGTGCCAGCAGCGTCGACAGGGGGTCCTACGAGCAGTACTTC
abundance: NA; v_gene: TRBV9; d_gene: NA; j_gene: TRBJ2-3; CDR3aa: CASSAPVSGDTQYF; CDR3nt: TGTGCCAGCAGCGCCCCCGTCTCCGGGGATACGCAGTATTTT
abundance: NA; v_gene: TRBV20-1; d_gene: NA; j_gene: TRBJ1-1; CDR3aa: CSASRGVKAFF; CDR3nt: TGCAGTGCTAGCCGGGGTGTAAAAGCTTTCTTT
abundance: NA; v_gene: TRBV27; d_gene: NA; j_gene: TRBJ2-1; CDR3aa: CASSSLPLNSGEQFF; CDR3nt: TGTGCCAGCAGTTCATTACCCTTAAATAGCGGAGAGCAGTTCTTC
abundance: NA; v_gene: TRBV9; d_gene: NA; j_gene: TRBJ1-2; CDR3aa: CASSSRGSGYTF; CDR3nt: TGTGCCAGCAGCTCCCGAGGGTCTGGCTACACCTTC
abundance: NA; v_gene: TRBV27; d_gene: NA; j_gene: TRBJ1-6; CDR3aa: CASTSGLSPLHF; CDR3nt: TGTGCCAGCACGAGTGGTCTTTCACCCCTCCACTTT
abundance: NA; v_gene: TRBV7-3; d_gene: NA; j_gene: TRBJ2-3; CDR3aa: CASSLVGDRSTDTQYF; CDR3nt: TGTGCCAGCAGCCTAGTTGGAGACAGGAGCACAGATACGCAGTATTTT
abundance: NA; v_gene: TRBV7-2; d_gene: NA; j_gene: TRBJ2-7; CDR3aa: CASRPPGYEQYF; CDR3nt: TGTGCCAGCAGGCCCCCCGGGTACGAGCAGTACTTC
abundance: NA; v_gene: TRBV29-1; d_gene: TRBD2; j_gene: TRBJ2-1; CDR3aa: CSAVPRGLAGGNEQFF; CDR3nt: TGCAGCGCCGTACCCAGAGGGCTAGCGGGGGGAAATGAGCAGTTCTTC
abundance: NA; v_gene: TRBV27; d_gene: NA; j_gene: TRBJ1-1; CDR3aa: CASSPESSGINTEAFF; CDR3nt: TGTGCCAGCAGTCCCGAATCGTCAGGGATAAACACTGAAGCTTTCTTT
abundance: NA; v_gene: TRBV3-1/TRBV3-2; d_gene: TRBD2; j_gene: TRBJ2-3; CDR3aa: CASSPLGGGYTDTQYF; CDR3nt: TGTGCCAGCAGCCCCCTGGGCGGGGGGTACACAGATACGCAGTATTTT
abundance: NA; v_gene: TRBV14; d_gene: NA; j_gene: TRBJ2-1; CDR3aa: CASSQGLPWDEQFF; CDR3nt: TGTGCCAGCAGCCAAGGACTTCCCTGGGATGAGCAGTTCTTC
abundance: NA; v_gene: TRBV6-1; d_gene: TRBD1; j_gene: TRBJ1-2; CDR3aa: CASSARDRAFYGYGYTF; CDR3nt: TGTGCCAGCAGTGCCCGGGACAGGGCTTTCTACGGCTATGGCTACACCTTC
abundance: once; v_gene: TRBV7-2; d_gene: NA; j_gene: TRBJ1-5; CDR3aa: CASSWEEGQPQHF; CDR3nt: TGTGCCAGCAGCTGGGAGGAGGGTCAGCCCCAGCATTTT
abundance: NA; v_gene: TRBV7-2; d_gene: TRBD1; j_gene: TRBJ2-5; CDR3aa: CASSRRDSDQETQYF; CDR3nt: TGTGCCAGCAGCCGCCGGGACAGCGATCAAGAGACCCAGTACTTC
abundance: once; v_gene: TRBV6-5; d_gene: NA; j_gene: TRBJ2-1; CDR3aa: CASIPPPGYYNEQFF; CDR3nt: TGTGCCAGCATCCCCCCCCCGGGGTACTACAATGAGCAGTTCTTC
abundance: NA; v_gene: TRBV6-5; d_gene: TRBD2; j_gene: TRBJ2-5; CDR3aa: CASSYQRGETQYF; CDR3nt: TGTGCCAGCAGTTACCAGCGGGGGGAGACCCAGTACTTC
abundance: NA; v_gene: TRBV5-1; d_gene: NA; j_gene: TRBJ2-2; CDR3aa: CASSLDAGNTGELFF; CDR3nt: TGCGCCAGCAGCTTGGACGCGGGGAACACCGGGGAGCTGTTTTTT
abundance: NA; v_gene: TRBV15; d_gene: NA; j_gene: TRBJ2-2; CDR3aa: CATSRSRNTGELFF; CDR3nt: TGTGCCACCAGCAGATCCCGGAACACCGGGGAGCTGTTTTTT
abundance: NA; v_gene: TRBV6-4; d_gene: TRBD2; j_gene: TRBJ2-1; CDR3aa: CASSEGTNNEQFF; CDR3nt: TGTGCCAGCAGTGAGGGGACTAACAATGAGCAGTTCTTC
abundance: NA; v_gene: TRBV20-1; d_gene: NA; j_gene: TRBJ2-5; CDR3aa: CSAQAQETQYF; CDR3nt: TGCAGTGCTCAGGCTCAAGAGACCCAGTACTTC
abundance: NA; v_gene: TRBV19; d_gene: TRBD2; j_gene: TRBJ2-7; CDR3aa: CASSIGTSGRSYEQYF; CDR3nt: TGTGCCAGTAGTATCGGGACTAGCGGGAGGTCCTACGAGCAGTACTTC
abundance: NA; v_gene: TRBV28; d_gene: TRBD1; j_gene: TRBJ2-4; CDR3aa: CATLTGGHKNIQYF; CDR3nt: TGTGCCACCCTGACAGGGGGGCACAAAAACATTCAGTACTTC
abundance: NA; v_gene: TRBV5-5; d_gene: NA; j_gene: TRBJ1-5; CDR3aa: CASSYQQGRNQPQHF; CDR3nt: TGTGCCAGCAGCTACCAACAGGGACGCAATCAGCCCCAGCATTTT
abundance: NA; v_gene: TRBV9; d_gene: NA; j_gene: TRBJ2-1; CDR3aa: CASSVGSSEYNEQFF; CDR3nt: TGTGCCAGCAGCGTAGGGTCTAGCGAATACAATGAGCAGTTCTTC
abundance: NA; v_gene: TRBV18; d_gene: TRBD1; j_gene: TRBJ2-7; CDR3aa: CASSPYTGDNEQYF; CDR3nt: TGTGCCAGCTCACCCTACACAGGGGATAACGAGCAGTACTTC
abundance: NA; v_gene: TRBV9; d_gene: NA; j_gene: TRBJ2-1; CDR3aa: CASSSSYGSYNEQFF; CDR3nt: TGTGCCAGCAGCTCATCTTACGGGTCTTACAATGAGCAGTTCTTC
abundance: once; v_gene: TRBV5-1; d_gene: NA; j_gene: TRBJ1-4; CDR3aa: CASSSGGYNEKLFF; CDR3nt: TGCGCCAGCAGCTCAGGAGGGTATAATGAAAAACTGTTTTTT
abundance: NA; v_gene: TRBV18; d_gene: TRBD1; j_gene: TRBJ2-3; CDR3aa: CASSSNRGSTDTQYF; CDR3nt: TGTGCCAGCTCATCAAACAGGGGAAGCACAGATACGCAGTATTTT
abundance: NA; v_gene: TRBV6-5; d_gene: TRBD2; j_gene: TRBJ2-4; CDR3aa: CASKAGGPGDIQYF; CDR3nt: TGTGCCAGCAAGGCGGGAGGGCCAGGGGACATTCAGTACTTC
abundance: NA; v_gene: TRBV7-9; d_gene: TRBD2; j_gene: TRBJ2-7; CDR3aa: CASSLTGTSGYEQYF; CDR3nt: TGTGCCAGCAGCTTAACCGGGACTAGCGGCTACGAGCAGTACTTC
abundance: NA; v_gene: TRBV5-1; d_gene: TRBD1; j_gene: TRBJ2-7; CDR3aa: CASSPSTGAYEQYF; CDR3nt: TGCGCCAGCAGCCCATCGACAGGGGCCTACGAGCAGTACTTC
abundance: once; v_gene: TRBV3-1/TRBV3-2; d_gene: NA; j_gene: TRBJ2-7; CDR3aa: CASSQGGLSSYEQYF; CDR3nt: TGTGCCAGCAGCCAAGGCGGGCTCAGCTCCTACGAGCAGTACTTC
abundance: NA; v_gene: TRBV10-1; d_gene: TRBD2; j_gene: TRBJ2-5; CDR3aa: CASSVTTSVRSETQYF; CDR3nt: TGCGCCAGCAGTGTAACGACTAGCGTACGGTCAGAGACCCAGTACTTC
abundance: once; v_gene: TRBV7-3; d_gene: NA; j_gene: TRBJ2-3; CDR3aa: CASSSRGGGTDTQYF; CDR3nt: TGTGCCAGCAGCTCGAGGGGGGGAGGGACAGATACGCAGTATTTT
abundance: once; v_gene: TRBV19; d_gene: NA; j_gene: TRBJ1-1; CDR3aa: CASRFYRNTEAFF; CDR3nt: TGTGCCAGTAGATTTTACAGGAACACTGAAGCTTTCTTT
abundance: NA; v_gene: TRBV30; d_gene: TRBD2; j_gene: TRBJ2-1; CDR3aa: CARGLANNEQFF; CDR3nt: TGTGCCCGCGGACTAGCCAACAATGAGCAGTTCTTC
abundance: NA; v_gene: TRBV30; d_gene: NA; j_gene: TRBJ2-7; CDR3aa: CAWTARVGIEQYF; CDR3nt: TGTGCCTGGACTGCCAGGGTAGGGATCGAGCAGTACTTC
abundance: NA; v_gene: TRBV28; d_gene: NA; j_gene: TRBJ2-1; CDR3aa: CASRSSVYPYNEQFF; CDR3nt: TGTGCCAGCAGGTCTAGCGTTTATCCCTACAATGAGCAGTTCTTC
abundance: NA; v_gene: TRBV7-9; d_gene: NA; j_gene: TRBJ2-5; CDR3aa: CASSSNIHPAQETQYF; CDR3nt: TGTGCCAGCAGCTCTAATATCCACCCCGCCCAAGAGACCCAGTACTTC
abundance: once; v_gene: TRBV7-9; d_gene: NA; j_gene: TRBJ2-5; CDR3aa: CASSFIETQYF; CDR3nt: TGTGCCAGCAGCTTCATAGAGACCCAGTACTTC
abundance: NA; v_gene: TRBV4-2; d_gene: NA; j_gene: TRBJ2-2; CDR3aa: CASSQPDSTNTGELFF; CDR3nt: TGTGCCAGCAGCCAACCGGACAGTACGAACACCGGGGAGCTGTTTTTT